This T cell receptor (beta chain) was sequenced during a study of regulatory T cells in long-lasting Graves disease. V lost 2 bases to trimming and J lost 1 base; unmatched junction nucleotides: 4. Germline V gives CDR1 MNHEY, CDR2 SMNVEV (reference sequence). The CDR3 has 16 amino acids. Time point given: persistent/refractory GD, antithyroid drugs over 5 years with positive TRAb. There was RNA extracted from PBMCs, and the TCR library was made from it. By American Thyroid Association guidelines, Graves' disease was diagnosed in the cohort. Approximately 10-milliliter peripheral blood samples went into EDTA tubes. To make TCR beta libraries, researchers used iRepertoire HTBI primers and Arm-PCR of CDR3 regions. TCRdb reanalysed the multiplex PCR reads using MiXCR and keeps one entry per CDR3 protein. Here the sample spans roughly 500,000 distinct CDR3 sequences, around a fifth being singletons. This clonotype has a count of ten or more.

Material: peripheral blood mononuclear cells (PBMCs), obtained when the disease was refractory, from a patient treated with antithyroid drugs. This chain joins TRBV27 and TRBJ2-5; 10 bases are a match to TRBD2. The source is a female donor with Graves disease. In nucleotides, the CDR3 is TGTGCCAGCAGTTTAAGGGTAGCGGGGGGCCAAGAGACCCAGTACTTC. Translated, it gives CASSLRVAGGQETQYF.